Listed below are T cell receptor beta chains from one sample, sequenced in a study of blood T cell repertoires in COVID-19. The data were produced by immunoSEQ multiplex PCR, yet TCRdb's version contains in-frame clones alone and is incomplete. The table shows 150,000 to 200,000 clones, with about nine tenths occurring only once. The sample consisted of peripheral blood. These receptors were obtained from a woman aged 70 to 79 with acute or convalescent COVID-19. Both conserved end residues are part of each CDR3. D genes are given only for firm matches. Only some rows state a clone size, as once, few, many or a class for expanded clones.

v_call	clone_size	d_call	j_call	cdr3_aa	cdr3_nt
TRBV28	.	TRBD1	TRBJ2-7	CASSLVQGGAEQYF	TGTGCCAGCAGTTTAGTACAGGGGGGAGCCGAGCAGTACTTC
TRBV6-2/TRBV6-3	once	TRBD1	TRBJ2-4	CASSLRGQGNKNIQYF	TGTGCCAGCAGTTTACGGGGACAGGGGAACAAAAACATTCAGTACTTC
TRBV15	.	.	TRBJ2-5	CATSRDRMEGRETQYF	TGTGCCACCAGCAGAGATAGGATGGAGGGAAGAGAGACCCAGTACTTC
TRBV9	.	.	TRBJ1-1	CASSVGEINTEAFF	TGTGCCAGCAGCGTAGGCGAAATAAACACTGAAGCTTTCTTT
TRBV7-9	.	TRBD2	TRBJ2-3	CASSLGASGTSTDTQYF	TGTGCCAGCAGCTTAGGGGCTAGCGGTACTAGCACAGATACGCAGTATTTT
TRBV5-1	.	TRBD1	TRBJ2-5	CASSLAGQGAETQYF	TGCGCCAGCAGCTTGGCGGGACAGGGCGCAGAGACCCAGTACTTC
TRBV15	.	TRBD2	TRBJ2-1	CATSGLLAGGLNEQFF	TGTGCCACCAGCGGGCTGCTAGCGGGAGGGCTAAATGAGCAGTTCTTC
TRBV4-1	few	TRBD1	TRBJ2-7	CASSQAGQGGTYEQYF	TGCGCCAGCAGCCAAGCAGGACAGGGGGGAACCTACGAGCAGTACTTC
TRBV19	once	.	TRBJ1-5	CASRVFGLNQPQHF	TGTGCCAGTAGGGTATTCGGGTTGAATCAGCCCCAGCATTTT
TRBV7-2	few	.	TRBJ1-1	CASSPGPVNTEAFF	TGTGCCAGCAGCCCAGGGCCAGTGAACACTGAAGCTTTCTTT
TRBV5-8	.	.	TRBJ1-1	CASSQGFRLNTEAFF	TGTGCCAGCAGCCAGGGATTTAGACTGAACACTGAAGCTTTCTTT
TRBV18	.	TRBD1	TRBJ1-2	CASSPRGQALYGYTF	TGTGCCAGCTCACCACGGGGACAGGCGCTCTATGGCTACACCTTC
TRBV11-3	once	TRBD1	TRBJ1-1	CASSFDRGAEAFF	TGTGCCAGCAGCTTCGACAGGGGGGCTGAAGCTTTCTTT
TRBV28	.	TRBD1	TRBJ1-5	CASSWGQGDQPQHF	TGTGCCAGCAGCTGGGGACAGGGTGATCAGCCCCAGCATTTT
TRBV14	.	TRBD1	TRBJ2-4	CASSQAAGGRENIQYF	TGTGCCAGCAGCCAAGCGGCAGGGGGCAGGGAAAACATTCAGTACTTC
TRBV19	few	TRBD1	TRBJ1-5	CASSPQQGNQPQHF	TGTGCCAGTAGTCCGCAACAGGGGAATCAGCCCCAGCATTTT
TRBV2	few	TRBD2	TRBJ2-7	CASSGAFGGAASNEQYF	TGTGCCAGCAGTGGAGCCTTCGGGGGGGCTGCCAGCAACGAGCAGTACTTC
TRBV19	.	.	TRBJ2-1	CASGGLAATSYIEQFF	TGTGCCAGTGGGGGACTGGCGGCAACCTCCTACATTGAGCAGTTCTTC
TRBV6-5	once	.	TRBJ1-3	CASRTSYSGNTIYF	TGTGCCAGCAGAACGAGTTACTCTGGAAACACCATATATTTT
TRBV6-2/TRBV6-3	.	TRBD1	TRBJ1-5	CASSLTGQVFYGNQPQHF	TGTGCCAGCAGTTTGACGGGACAGGTGTTCTACGGCAATCAGCCCCAGCATTTT
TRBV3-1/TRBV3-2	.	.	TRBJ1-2	CASSRRGSRDGYTF	TGTGCCAGCAGCCGCCGGGGTTCCCGAGACGGCTACACCTTC
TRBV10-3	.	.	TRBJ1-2	CAISEYPGYGYTF	TGTGCCATCAGTGAGTATCCCGGTTATGGCTACACCTTC
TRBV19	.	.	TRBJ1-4	CASSIRTGTNEKLFF	TGTGCCAGTAGTATCCGAACAGGGACTAATGAAAAACTGTTTTTT
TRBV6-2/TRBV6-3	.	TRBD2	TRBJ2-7	CASSYSFGGGISYEQYF	TGTGCCAGCAGTTACAGCTTCGGGGGAGGGATCTCCTACGAGCAGTACTTC
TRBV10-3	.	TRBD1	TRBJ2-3	CAISTGQASTDTQYF	TGTGCCATCAGCACTGGACAGGCTAGCACAGATACGCAGTATTTT
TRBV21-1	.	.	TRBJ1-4	CASSTPGQHNEKLFF	TGTGCCAGCAGCACACCGGGACAGCATAATGAAAAACTGTTTTTT
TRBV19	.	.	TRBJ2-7	CASQSAGFPYEQYF	TGTGCCAGCCAGTCGGCCGGGTTTCCCTACGAGCAGTACTTC
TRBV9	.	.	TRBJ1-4	CASSGPGFRATNEKLFF	TGTGCCAGCAGCGGACCGGGATTTCGCGCAACTAATGAAAAACTGTTTTTT
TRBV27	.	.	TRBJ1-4	CASSLGQVGHEKLFF	TGTGCCAGCAGTTTGGGGCAGGTGGGGCATGAAAAACTGTTTTTT
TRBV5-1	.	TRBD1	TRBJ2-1	CASSPQGAANEQFF	TGCGCCAGCAGCCCCCAGGGGGCAGCCAATGAGCAGTTCTTC
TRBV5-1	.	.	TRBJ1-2	CASSFSEGPYGYTF	TGCGCCAGCAGCTTTTCCGAGGGTCCATATGGCTACACCTTC